One and the same sample provided the 16 T cell receptor beta chains below, sequenced in a study of early T cells in non-severe SARS-CoV-2 infection. TCRdb processed the 5' RACE reads anew with MiXCR; each CDR3 protein has one entry. The top ten hold around 13% of the sample, which has about 34,000 distinct CDR3 sequences, 6% to 7.5% seen once. The sample in question was whole blood, obtained at baseline. The receptors come from an adult who was a healthcare worker with PCR-confirmed SARS-CoV-2 infection or an uninfected control (not recorded which).

The J gene is TRBJ1-5, the V gene TRBV19, with 8 bases fitting TRBD1. The germline CDR1 and CDR2 sequences are LNHDA and SQIVND (reference sequence). The ends lost 9 bases at V and 1 base at J; junction bases unmatched: 8. CDR3 size: 15 residues. In DNA form, the CDR3 reads TGTGCCAGCTGGGACAGGCGAGGGAGCAATCAGCCCCAGCATTTT. Translation: CASWDRRGSNQPQHF.

V and J are TRBV5-6 and TRBJ2-7; D may be TRBD1 (5 bases). Trimming stripped 4 bases from V and 2 bases from J, with 16 bases between. Germline CDR1 is SGHDT and CDR2 is YYEEEE. This CDR3 has 15 amino acids. CDR3 amino acids: CASSRRMEGAYEQYV. CDR3 DNA: TGTGCCAGCAGCCGACGAATGGAAGGGGCCTACGAGCAGTACGTC.

The chain combines TRBV7-2 with TRBJ2-1; 7 bases fit TRBD2. V lost 3 bases, J lost 4 bases, and 6 bases stayed unmatched. The CDR3 covers 15 residues. Germline CDR1 is SGHTA and CDR2 is FQGNSA. CDR3: CASSLTGTTYNEQFF. For the CDR3, the DNA is TGTGCCAGCAGCTTGACCGGGACTACTTACAATGAGCAGTTCTTC.

In this sample, this clonotype is medium-sized (0.01 to 0.1%). The chain employs TRBV12-3 or TRBV12-4 and TRBJ2-3, with TRBD1 as a possible D gene (6 bases). The CDR3 spans 15 residues. Trimming stripped 1 base from V and 0 bases from J, with 8 bases between. Here the CDR3 DNA reads TGTGCCAGCAGTTTAGTCGGGACAAGCACAGATACGCAGTATTTT. It codes for CASSLVGTSTDTQYF.

This clonotype was seen many times. The chain has TRBV5-6 and TRBJ2-7; a possible D gene is TRBD2 (6 bases). Germline values: CDR1 SGHDT, CDR2 YYEEEE. CDR3 length equals 14 residues. Trimming pared 4 bases from V and 11 bases from J, leaving 22 bases between. The CDR3 spells CASSPDSGSTVEYV. CDR3 bases: TGTGCCAGCAGCCCGGACTCCGGGAGTACCGTGGAGTACGTC.

This clonotype came up many times. The chain uses TRBV28 and TRBJ2-7; 7 positions agree with TRBD2. This CDR3 spans 16 amino acids. V trimming: 6 bases; J trimming: 7 bases; junction bases outside the gene matches: 18. Germline CDR1 reads MDHEN; CDR2 reads SYDVKM. DNA of the CDR3: TGTGCCAGCAGCCAAGTGAGCGGGATTCCTGGGGGGGAGCAGTACTTC. As protein: CASSQVSGIPGGEQYF.

This clonotype was found many times. V is TRBV20-1 and J is TRBJ1-5; no clear D. The CDR3 extends over 12 amino acids. Trimming stripped 2 bases from V and 0 bases from J, with 2 bases between. CDR1 and CDR2 from the germline V gene are DFQATT and SNEGSKA (reference sequence). The CDR3 bases are TGCAGTGCTAGACTTAGCAATCAGCCCCAGCATTTT. Its protein is CSARLSNQPQHF.

This clonotype was found a few times. The rearrangement joins TRBV14 to TRBJ1-1; D remains unclear. Germline CDR1 is SGHDN and CDR2 is FVKESK. V lost 2 bases and J lost 5, with 15 bases in between. This CDR3 has 15 residues. CDR3 sequence (DNA): TGTGCCAGCAGCCAATTGGGTACGATCGGGACTGAAGCTTTCTTT. Protein: CASSQLGTIGTEAFF.

This chain joins TRBV10-3 and TRBJ2-3; weak D call: TRBD2 (6 bases). Trimming stripped 10 bases from V and 2 bases from J, with 25 bases between. Germline CDR1 is ENHRY and CDR2 is SYGVKD. CDR3 length: 17 amino acids. CDR3 loop: CATGSKPGTPYTDTQYF. The CDR3 DNA reads as TGTGCCACTGGATCCAAGCCCGGGACTCCCTACACAGATACGCAGTATTTT.

Of note for this clonotype: This may be a read error, as it is one base from a much larger clone. This chain connects TRBV7-9 to TRBJ2-3; 12 nucleotides line up with TRBD2. In germline, CDR1 is SEHNR, CDR2 FQNEAQ (reference sequence). The CDR3 consists of 15 residues. The CDR3 here is CACSLTSGSADTQYF. DNA of the CDR3: TGTGCCTGCAGCTTGACTAGCGGGAGTGCAGATACGCAGTATTTT.

This clonotype has a count of ten or more. The rearrangement joins TRBV24-1 to TRBJ2-1; 7 bases line up with TRBD2. CDR1 is KGHDR, CDR2 SFDVKD, per germline. This CDR3 has 17 residues. The V gene end was trimmed by 4 bases and the J gene end by 0 bases; junction bases not matched to a gene: 8. This chain's CDR3 is CATSETTSRDSYNEQFF. The CDR3 DNA reads as TGTGCCACCAGTGAAACGACTAGCAGAGACTCCTACAATGAGCAGTTCTTC.

The sample holds many counts of this clonotype. The chain is built from TRBV7-2 and TRBJ1-6, with 7 positions matching TRBD1. Germline V CDR1 and CDR2: SGHTA, FQGNSA. After removal of 5 bases from V and 11 bases from J, the junction contained 9 bases not matched to a gene. The CDR3 extends over 14 amino acids. CDR3: CASSTDRVSPPLHF. The CDR3 bases are TGTGCCAGCAGCACCGACAGGGTTTCGCCACCCCTCCACTTT.

This clonotype was seen a few times. The CDR3 here is CASSLVDTEDSGNTIYF. The CDR3 region has the DNA TGTGCCAGCAGTTTGGTTGACACTGAAGACTCTGGAAACACCATATATTTT. The rearrangement links TRBV12-3 or TRBV12-4 to TRBJ1-3; D is uncertain. The CDR3 length is 17 residues. Between the trimmed V and J ends, which lost 3 bases and 0 bases, there was a span of 15 bases.

The chain uses TRBV7-2 and TRBJ2-1; 10 bases are a match to TRBD2. Germline V lookup: CDR1 SGHTA, CDR2 FQGNSA. The CDR3 loop spans 13 amino acids. The V and J ends lost 1 base and 9 bases, in that order; junction bases with no gene match: 0. The CDR3 DNA reads TGTGCCAGCAGCTTAGGGACTAGCGGTGAGCAGTTCTTC. This translates into CASSLGTSGEQFF.

The chain links TRBV7-2 to TRBJ1-5; unclear D gene. The CDR3 sequence is 12 residues long. Germline V gives CDR1 SGHTA, CDR2 FQGNSA. V lost 7 bases, J lost 4 bases, and 8 bases lay in between. Here the CDR3 DNA reads TGTGCCAGCACCATCCGGAATCAGCCCCAGCATTTT. As protein: CASTIRNQPQHF.

The chain combines TRBV28 with TRBJ2-7, with 12 bases fitting TRBD2. The CDR3 loop spans 15 amino acids. V lost 4 bases and J lost 5; bases outside the gene matches: 6. Looked up from germline, CDR1 is MDHEN and CDR2 is SYDVKM. The CDR3 sequence: CASSSPTSGSDEQYF. The CDR3 DNA reads TGTGCCAGCAGTTCACCGACTAGCGGGAGCGACGAGCAGTACTTC.